Listed below are T cell receptor beta chains from one sample, sequenced in a study of cytomegalovirus exposure and HLA in healthy donors. The method was immunoSEQ multiplex PCR; TCRdb's version includes in-frame clones alone and lacks a portion of them. This sample yields 170,000 or so clones, of which about four fifths are seen a single time; roughly 2.8% belongs to the top ten. The sequenced material came from PBMCs. These receptors were obtained from a male donor in good health and CMV-seronegative. Both conserved end residues are part of each CDR3. Fields, in order: D gene, J gene, clone size, V gene, CDR3 DNA, CDR3 protein. The D gene is left open where the match is weak. The size of a clone is reported for some rows only, either as once, few or many, or as a class for expanded clones.

D gene: .; J gene: TRBJ1-1; clone size: .; V gene: TRBV30; CDR3 DNA: TGTGCCTGGAGTATCGAGGGTTCGAACACTGAAGCTTTCTTT; CDR3 protein: CAWSIEGSNTEAFF
D gene: .; J gene: TRBJ1-3; clone size: .; V gene: TRBV9; CDR3 DNA: TGTGCCAGCAGCGCCACCGGGACAGGAAACACCATATATTTT; CDR3 protein: CASSATGTGNTIYF
D gene: TRBD2; J gene: TRBJ2-1; clone size: .; V gene: TRBV11-2; CDR3 DNA: TGTGCCAGCAGCGACGGACTAGCGGACCACTACAATGAGCAGTTCTTC; CDR3 protein: CASSDGLADHYNEQFF
D gene: .; J gene: TRBJ2-3; clone size: .; V gene: TRBV7-2; CDR3 DNA: TGTGCCAGCAGCCCCCCAGGGTTTACGCAGTATTTT; CDR3 protein: CASSPPGFTQYF
D gene: .; J gene: TRBJ1-5; clone size: .; V gene: TRBV27; CDR3 DNA: TGTGCCAGCAGTCAACTCAATCAGCCCCAGCATTTT; CDR3 protein: CASSQLNQPQHF
D gene: TRBD1; J gene: TRBJ1-6; clone size: .; V gene: TRBV30; CDR3 DNA: TGTGGACTACAGGGGAGCTCCTATAATTCACCCCTCCACTTT; CDR3 protein: CGLQGSSYNSPLHF
D gene: TRBD1; J gene: TRBJ1-3; clone size: .; V gene: TRBV19; CDR3 DNA: TGTGCCAGTACCGGACAGGGAGTTGGAAACACCATATATTTT; CDR3 protein: CASTGQGVGNTIYF
D gene: TRBD2; J gene: TRBJ2-7; clone size: .; V gene: TRBV11-2; CDR3 DNA: TGTGCCAGCAGCTTAATGGGACTAGCGGGCTCCTACGAGCAGTACTTC; CDR3 protein: CASSLMGLAGSYEQYF
D gene: TRBD2; J gene: TRBJ2-3; clone size: .; V gene: TRBV2; CDR3 DNA: TGTGCCAGCAGTTCGGGACTAGCGGGGGGGATCACAGATACGCAGTATTTT; CDR3 protein: CASSSGLAGGITDTQYF
D gene: .; J gene: TRBJ2-7; clone size: .; V gene: TRBV6-5; CDR3 DNA: TGTGCCAGCAGTTACGAGCGCGGGACCCACGAGCAGTACTTC; CDR3 protein: CASSYERGTHEQYF
D gene: TRBD2; J gene: TRBJ2-7; clone size: .; V gene: TRBV28; CDR3 DNA: TGTGCCAGCAGCAATATCCCCGGGACTAGCGCCTCCTACGAGCAGTACTTC; CDR3 protein: CASSNIPGTSASYEQYF
D gene: TRBD1; J gene: TRBJ1-5; clone size: .; V gene: TRBV6-1; CDR3 DNA: TGTGCCAGCGCTCAGGGGGCCTATCAGCCCCAGCATTTT; CDR3 protein: CASAQGAYQPQHF
D gene: TRBD2; J gene: TRBJ2-1; clone size: .; V gene: TRBV27; CDR3 DNA: TGTGCCAGCAGTAGGCCTAGCGGTTACAATGAGCAGTTCTTC; CDR3 protein: CASSRPSGYNEQFF
D gene: TRBD2; J gene: TRBJ2-1; clone size: .; V gene: TRBV6-6; CDR3 DNA: TGTGCCAGCAGATATAGCGGGAGGGCCTACAATGAGCAGTTCTTC; CDR3 protein: CASRYSGRAYNEQFF
D gene: .; J gene: TRBJ1-5; clone size: .; V gene: TRBV19; CDR3 DNA: TGTGCCAGTGACGGACATAGCAATCAGCCCCAGCATTTT; CDR3 protein: CASDGHSNQPQHF
D gene: TRBD2; J gene: TRBJ2-7; clone size: .; V gene: TRBV25-1; CDR3 DNA: TGTGCCAGCAGTGAACCCAGCGGGAGTGCTTACGAGCAGTACTTC; CDR3 protein: CASSEPSGSAYEQYF
D gene: .; J gene: TRBJ1-1; clone size: .; V gene: TRBV29-1; CDR3 DNA: TGCAGCGTTGAAGACAGGGGCACTGAAGCTTTCTTT; CDR3 protein: CSVEDRGTEAFF
D gene: .; J gene: TRBJ1-5; clone size: .; V gene: TRBV28; CDR3 DNA: TGTGCCAGCAGGAGTATCTCGAACAGCAATCAGCCCCAGCATTTT; CDR3 protein: CASRSISNSNQPQHF
D gene: .; J gene: TRBJ2-3; clone size: .; V gene: TRBV28; CDR3 DNA: TGTGCCAGCACCGAGGACAGCGGACTGAATACGCAGTATTTT; CDR3 protein: CASTEDSGLNTQYF
D gene: .; J gene: TRBJ2-4; clone size: .; V gene: TRBV7-9; CDR3 DNA: TGTTCCAGCAGCCCTAAAAACATTCAGTACTTC; CDR3 protein: CSSSPKNIQYF
D gene: .; J gene: TRBJ2-7; clone size: .; V gene: TRBV9; CDR3 DNA: TGTGCCAGCAGCGTAGGGGGGGAGATGTACGAGCAGTACTTC; CDR3 protein: CASSVGGEMYEQYF
D gene: .; J gene: TRBJ2-1; clone size: few; V gene: TRBV28; CDR3 DNA: TGTGCCAGCAGGGACAGTTCCTACAATGAGCAGTTCTTC; CDR3 protein: CASRDSSYNEQFF
D gene: TRBD2; J gene: TRBJ2-3; clone size: .; V gene: TRBV18; CDR3 DNA: TGTGCCAGCTCAACGCGGGGGGCCCTGACAGATACGCAGTATTTT; CDR3 protein: CASSTRGALTDTQYF
D gene: TRBD1; J gene: TRBJ1-2; clone size: .; V gene: TRBV28; CDR3 DNA: TGTGCCAGCACCCCGGGACAGGGTTCTGCTGGCTACACCTTC; CDR3 protein: CASTPGQGSAGYTF
D gene: TRBD1; J gene: TRBJ1-5; clone size: .; V gene: TRBV7-8; CDR3 DNA: TGTGCCAGCAGCTTGACAGGGATAAGCAATCAGCCCCAGCATTTT; CDR3 protein: CASSLTGISNQPQHF
D gene: .; J gene: TRBJ1-3; clone size: .; V gene: TRBV9; CDR3 DNA: TGTGCCAGCAGCGGCACCCAGGGCTTCTCTGGAAACACCATATATTTT; CDR3 protein: CASSGTQGFSGNTIYF
D gene: TRBD1; J gene: TRBJ1-2; clone size: .; V gene: TRBV6-5; CDR3 DNA: TGTGCCAGCAGCCGGGACAGACTCAGCTATGGCTACACCTTC; CDR3 protein: CASSRDRLSYGYTF
D gene: .; J gene: TRBJ1-5; clone size: .; V gene: TRBV6-1; CDR3 DNA: TGTGCCAGCAGTGAAGCGGGGGGGAATCAGCCCCAGCATTTT; CDR3 protein: CASSEAGGNQPQHF